This T cell receptor (beta chain) came from a study of blood T cell repertoires in COVID-19. Study in general: Acute and convalescent COVID-19 specimens originated in the United States, Italy and Spain.

Method: immunoSEQ multiplex PCR; TCRdb's copy keeps in-frame clones and lacks some. The data contain 200,000 to 250,000 clones, 83% of them singletons. Germline V gives CDR1 SEHNR, CDR2 FQNEAQ (reference sequence). Trimming stripped 5 bases from V and 3 bases from J, with 13 bases between. The CDR3 loop spans 14 amino acids. This chain links TRBV7-9 with TRBJ1-1; D might be TRBD1 (6 bases). This clonotype was sampled from a woman between 45 and 65 years old with acute or convalescent COVID-19. The material sequenced was peripheral blood. CDR3 sequence (DNA): TGTGCCAGCAGCCAGACAGGCCGAGACACTGAAGCTTTCTTT. Translating gives CASSQTGRDTEAFF.